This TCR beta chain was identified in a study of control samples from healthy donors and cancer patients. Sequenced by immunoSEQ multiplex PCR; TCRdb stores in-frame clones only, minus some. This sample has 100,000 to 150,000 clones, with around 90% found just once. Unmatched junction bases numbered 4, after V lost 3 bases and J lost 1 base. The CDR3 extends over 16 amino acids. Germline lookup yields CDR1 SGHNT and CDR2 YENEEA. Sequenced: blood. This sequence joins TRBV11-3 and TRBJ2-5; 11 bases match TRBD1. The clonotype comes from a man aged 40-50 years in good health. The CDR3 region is CASSFRTGGPQETQYF. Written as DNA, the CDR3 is TGTGCCAGCAGCTTCAGGACAGGGGGCCCCCAAGAGACCCAGTACTTC.